Listed below are T cell receptor beta chains from one sample, sequenced in a study of blood T cells in healthy people across ages. Using its own MiXCR run on the 5' RACE reads, TCRdb lists one record per CDR3 protein. The sample includes roughly 900,000 distinct CDR3 sequences, 40% to 60% of them seen just once. The sample consisted of blood. The receptors were gathered from a man aged 25 to 40 in good health. The CDR3 runs from the conserved cysteine through the conserved F or W. The D gene is left open where the match is weak. The size of a clone is reported for some rows only, either as once, few or many, or as a class for expanded clones.

v_call,cdr3_length,j_call,d_call,clone_size,cdr3_nt,cdr3_aa
TRBV7-8,14,TRBJ2-3,.,few,TGTGCCAGCAGCCCCTTCGTAAGCACAGATACGCAGTATTTT,CASSPFVSTDTQYF
TRBV7-2,17,TRBJ2-3,TRBD2,.,TGTGCCAGCAGCCCGACTCTAGCGGGGGGGCAATTAGATACGCAGTATTTT,CASSPTLAGGQLDTQYF
TRBV20-1,12,TRBJ1-4,.,.,TGCAGTGCCGCCCGCTCTAATGAAAAACTGTTTTTT,CSAARSNEKLFF
TRBV13,15,TRBJ1-6,TRBD1,few,TGTGCCAGCAGCTTCGGACAGGGTCGGGTTTCACCCCTCCACTTT,CASSFGQGRVSPLHF
TRBV5-1,15,TRBJ2-4,TRBD1,few,TGCGCCAGCAGCTTGGGGGGGACAGGCAAAAACATTCAGTACTTC,CASSLGGTGKNIQYF
TRBV7-2,16,TRBJ2-3,TRBD2,.,TGTGCCAGCAGCCCCAAGCGGGGGAGGAGCACAGATACGCGGTATTTT,CASSPKRGRSTDTRYF
TRBV6-5,15,TRBJ2-1,.,.,TGTGCCAGCAGGTTGGGGACGTCCTACTACAATGAGCAGTTCTTC,CASRLGTSYYNEQFF
TRBV7-2,13,TRBJ1-4,.,many,TGTGCCAGCAGCTTAGCCGGCTATGAAAAACTGTTTTTT,CASSLAGYEKLFF
TRBV12-3/TRBV12-4,14,TRBJ1-2,.,few,TGTGCCAGCAGGGCACAGGGTTTCGGTGGCGGCTACACCTTC,CASRAQGFGGGYTF
TRBV28,15,TRBJ2-7,TRBD2,.,TGTGCCAGCAGTTCGACTAGCGGATACTCCTACGAGCAGTACTTC,CASSSTSGYSYEQYF
TRBV28,15,TRBJ1-2,.,many,TGTGCCAGCAGTCCCCCCCCGGACGCTGTTCGGGGCTACACCTTC,CASSPPPDAVRGYTF
TRBV7-9,16,TRBJ2-5,TRBD2,few,TGTGCCAGCAGCTTAGCTCTAGCGGGGAGTCAAGAGACCCAGTACTTC,CASSLALAGSQETQYF
TRBV5-1,15,TRBJ2-3,.,many,TGTGCCAGCAGCTTAGGATCCGGAAGCACAGATACGCAGTATTTT,CASSLGSGSTDTQYF
TRBV2,12,TRBJ2-7,.,many,TGCGCCAGCAGCGAAGGATATTACGAGCAGTACTTC,CASSEGYYEQYF
TRBV6-5,17,TRBJ2-3,.,few,TGTGCCAGCAGTTATGTTCCCGGGACACCAAGTGTAGATACGCAGTATTTT,CASSYVPGTPSVDTQYF
TRBV4-2,17,TRBJ2-3,TRBD2,.,TGTGCCAGCAGCCGGAATTCGGCGGGGGAGTCTACAGATACGCAGTATTTT,CASSRNSAGESTDTQYF
TRBV12-3/TRBV12-4,15,TRBJ2-1,TRBD2,.,TGTGCCAGCAGTCAGTCGGGGGGAGTTGGCAATGAGCAGTTCTTC,CASSQSGGVGNEQFF
TRBV6-1,13,TRBJ1-1,TRBD1,.,TGTGCCAGGACCGACAGGGGGCGTCCTGAAGCTTTCTTT,CARTDRGRPEAFF
TRBV25-1,15,TRBJ2-1,TRBD1,.,TGTGCCAGCAGTGAAGACAGGGGGCTCAGCAATGAGCGGTTCTTC,CASSEDRGLSNERFF
TRBV29-1,16,TRBJ2-2,TRBD2,.,TGCAGCGTTGGACTAGCGGGGGGAGCGAACACCGGGGAGCTGTTTTTT,CSVGLAGGANTGELFF
TRBV6-5,14,TRBJ2-7,.,.,TGTGCCAGCAGTCCTTCGACAGCCCACTACGAGCAGTACTTC,CASSPSTAHYEQYF
TRBV7-9,15,TRBJ1-2,.,.,TGTGCCAGCAGCTTAGAGGGAAGACCCAACTATGGCTACACCTTC,CASSLEGRPNYGYTF
TRBV4-3,16,TRBJ2-3,TRBD2,.,TGCGCCAGCAGCCAAGAGCCTAGCGGCGGCCGGGATACGCAGTATTTT,CASSQEPSGGRDTQYF
TRBV10-3,15,TRBJ2-3,.,.,TGTGCCATCAGTGAACGACTAGGTAGCACAGATACGCAGTATTTT,CAISERLGSTDTQYF
TRBV21-1,15,TRBJ1-5,.,.,TGTGCCAGCAGCAAAATGACAGGGAGGAATCAGCCCCAGCATTTT,CASSKMTGRNQPQHF
TRBV2,16,TRBJ1-6,.,.,TGTGCCAGCAGTGAATCGGGATCCGGCCTTAATTCACCCCTCCACTTT,CASSESGSGLNSPLHF
TRBV6-5,12,TRBJ2-3,.,few,TGTGCCAGCAGCCAAGGGGGGGTTACGCAGTATTTT,CASSQGGVTQYF